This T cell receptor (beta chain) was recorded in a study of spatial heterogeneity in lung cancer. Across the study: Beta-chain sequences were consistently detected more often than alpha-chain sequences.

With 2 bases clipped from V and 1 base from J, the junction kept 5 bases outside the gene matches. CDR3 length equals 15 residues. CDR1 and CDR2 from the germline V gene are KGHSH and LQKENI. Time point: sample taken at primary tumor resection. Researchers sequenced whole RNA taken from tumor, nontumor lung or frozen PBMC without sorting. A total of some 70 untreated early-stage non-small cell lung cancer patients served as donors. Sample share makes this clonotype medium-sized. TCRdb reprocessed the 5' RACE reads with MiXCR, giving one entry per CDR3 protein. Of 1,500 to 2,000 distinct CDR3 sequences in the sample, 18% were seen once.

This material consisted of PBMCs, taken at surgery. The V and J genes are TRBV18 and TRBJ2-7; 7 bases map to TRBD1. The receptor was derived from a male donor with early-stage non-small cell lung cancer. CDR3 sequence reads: CASSPGTAESYEQYF. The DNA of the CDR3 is TGTGCCAGCTCACCAGGGACAGCTGAATCCTACGAGCAGTACTTC.